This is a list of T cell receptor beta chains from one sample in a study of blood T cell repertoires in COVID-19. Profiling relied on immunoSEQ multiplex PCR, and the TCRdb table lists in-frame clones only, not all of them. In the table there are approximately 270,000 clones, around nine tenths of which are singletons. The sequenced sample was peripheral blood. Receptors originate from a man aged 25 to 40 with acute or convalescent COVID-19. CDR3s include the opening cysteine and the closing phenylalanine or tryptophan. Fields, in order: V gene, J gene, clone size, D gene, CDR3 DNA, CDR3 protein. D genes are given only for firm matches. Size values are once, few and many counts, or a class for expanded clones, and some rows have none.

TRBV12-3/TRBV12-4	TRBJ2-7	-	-	TGTGCCAGCAGCTTAAGCCCTACTCAGCAGTACTTC	CASSLSPTQQYF
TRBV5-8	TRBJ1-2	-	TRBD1	TGTGCCAGCAGCATCCGGGACAGGGTCCATGGCTACACCTTC	CASSIRDRVHGYTF
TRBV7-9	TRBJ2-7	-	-	TGTGCCAGCAGCGCTAGCATAGCTCCGGGCGAGCAGTACTTC	CASSASIAPGEQYF
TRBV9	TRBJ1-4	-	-	TGTGCCAGCAGCCCTAGTGGCAGTTCTAATGAAAAACTGTTTTTT	CASSPSGSSNEKLFF
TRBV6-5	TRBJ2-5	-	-	TGTGCCATCTCTCGAGCCACCTTTCAAGAGACCCAGTACTTC	CAISRATFQETQYF
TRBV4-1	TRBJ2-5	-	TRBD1	TGCGCCAGCAGCTACCGACAGGGAGAGACCCAGTACTTC	CASSYRQGETQYF
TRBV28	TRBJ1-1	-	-	TGTGCCAGCACCCGCGTCACTGAAGCTTTCTTT	CASTRVTEAFF
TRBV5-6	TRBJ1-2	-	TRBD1	TGTGCCAGCAGCCTAACAGGGGCTGGCTACACCTTC	CASSLTGAGYTF
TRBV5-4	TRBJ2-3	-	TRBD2	TGTGCCAGCAGCGTCGCAGGTTCGGGGGGGCAGTATTTT	CASSVAGSGGQYF
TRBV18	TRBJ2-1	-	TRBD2	TGTGCCAGCTCACCAAAACAAGCGGGGGACGATGAGCAGTTCTTC	CASSPKQAGDDEQFF
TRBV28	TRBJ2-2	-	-	TGTGCCAGCAGTTTACAGGGCCCCGGGGAGCTGTTTTTT	CASSLQGPGELFF
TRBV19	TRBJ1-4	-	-	TGTGCCAGTAGGAGGAGGACAGCAACTAATGAAAAACTGTTTTTT	CASRRRTATNEKLFF
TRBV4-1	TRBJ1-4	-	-	TGCGCCAGCAGCCCGGCGGGGCCAACTAATGAAAAACTGTTTTTT	CASSPAGPTNEKLFF
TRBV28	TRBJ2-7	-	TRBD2	TGTGCCAGCAGTGTACTAGCGCTTGAGCAGTACTTC	CASSVLALEQYF
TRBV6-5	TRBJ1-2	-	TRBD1	TGTGCCAGCACACCCGACAGGGGGCTTGGCTACACCTTC	CASTPDRGLGYTF
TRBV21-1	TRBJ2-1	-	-	TGTGCCAGCAGCAAAGGGCACTGCGGATACTACAATGAGCAGTTCTTC	CASSKGHCGYYNEQFF
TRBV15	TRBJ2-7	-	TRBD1	TGTGCCACCAGCAACCTGACAGGGGTGAAAAACGAGCAGTACTTC	CATSNLTGVKNEQYF
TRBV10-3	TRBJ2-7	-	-	TGTGCCACCAGGCAGGTCTCCTACGAGCAGTACTTC	CATRQVSYEQYF
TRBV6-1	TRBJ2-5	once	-	TGTGCCAGCAGTGAAGTTGTGAGGGTTGAGACCCAGTACTTC	CASSEVVRVETQYF
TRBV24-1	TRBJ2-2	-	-	TGTGCCCCCATAAGGGGTCCGAACACCGGGGAGCTGTTTTTT	CAPIRGPNTGELFF
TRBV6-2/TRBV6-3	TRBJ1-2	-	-	TGTGCCAGCAGCAAAACCCCCGCAGAGGTTTATGGCTACACCTTC	CASSKTPAEVYGYTF
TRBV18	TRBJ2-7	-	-	TGTGCCAGCTCGCACAGAGCCTACGAGCAGTACTTC	CASSHRAYEQYF
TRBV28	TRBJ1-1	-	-	TGTGCCAGCACGGTCGGGGGAACTGAAGCTTTCTTT	CASTVGGTEAFF
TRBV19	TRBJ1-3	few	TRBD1	TGTGCCAGTAGGTTATCCGGACAGGGGACTGGAAACACCATATATTTT	CASRLSGQGTGNTIYF
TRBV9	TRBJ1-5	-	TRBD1	TGTGCCAGCAGCGTAGATTCAGGGGGCGGGCAGCCCCAGCATTTT	CASSVDSGGGQPQHF
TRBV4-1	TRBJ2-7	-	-	TGCGCCAGCAGCCGCGGAACTGCGGGCGACGAGCAGTACTTC	CASSRGTAGDEQYF
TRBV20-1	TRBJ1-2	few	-	TGCAGTGCCCCCGGTACCTATGGCTACACCTTC	CSAPGTYGYTF
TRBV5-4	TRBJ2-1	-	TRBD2	TGTGCCAGCAGCTTGGCTTCGCGGGGGGGCCTTGATGAGCAGTTCTTC	CASSLASRGGLDEQFF
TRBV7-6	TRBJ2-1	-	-	TGTGCCAGCAGCTTAACCGGTACTAATGAGCAGTTCTTC	CASSLTGTNEQFF
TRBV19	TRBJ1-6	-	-	TGTGCCAGTAGTATGAACTCCCGGCGGGATTCACCCCTCCACTTT	CASSMNSRRDSPLHF
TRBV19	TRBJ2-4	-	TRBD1	TGTGCCAGTAGTATCCTAACAGGGGGATCAAACATTCAGTACTTC	CASSILTGGSNIQYF
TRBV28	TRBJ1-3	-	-	TGTGCCAGCAGTTTCCGCGGCCGAAACACCATATATTTT	CASSFRGRNTIYF
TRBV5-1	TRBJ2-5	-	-	TGCGCCAGCAGCTTGGAGGGGAGGGAGACCCAGTACTTC	CASSLEGRETQYF
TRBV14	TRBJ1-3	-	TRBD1	TGTGCCAGCAGCAGAGACAGGGCTGGAAACACCATATATTTT	CASSRDRAGNTIYF
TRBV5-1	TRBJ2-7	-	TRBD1	TGCGCCAGCAGCTTGGCTACCGGACAGGTTACCTACGAGCAGTACTTC	CASSLATGQVTYEQYF
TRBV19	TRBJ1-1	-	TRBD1	TGTGCCAGTAGAAACCAGGGGGCTACTGAAGCTTTCTTT	CASRNQGATEAFF
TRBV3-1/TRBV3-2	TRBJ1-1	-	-	TGTGCCAGCAGCCATGCCGACAGACCGAACACTGAAGCTTTCTTT	CASSHADRPNTEAFF
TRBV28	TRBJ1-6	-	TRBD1	TGTGCCACCAGGGACAGATTATCTAATTCACCCCTCCACTTT	CATRDRLSNSPLHF
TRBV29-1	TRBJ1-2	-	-	TGCAGCGTTGAAACAGGGCTAGATGGCTACACCTTC	CSVETGLDGYTF
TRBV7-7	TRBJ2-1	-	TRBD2	TGTGCTAGCAGCTTAGTGGCGGGGGGATACAATGAGCAGTTCTTC	CASSLVAGGYNEQFF
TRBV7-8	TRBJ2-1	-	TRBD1	TGTGCCAGCAGCCGGAATCAGGGGGACTACAATGAGCAGTTCTTC	CASSRNQGDYNEQFF
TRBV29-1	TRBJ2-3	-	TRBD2	TGCAGCGTTGAAACGTCGGGACTAGCTAGCACAGATACGCAGTATTTT	CSVETSGLASTDTQYF
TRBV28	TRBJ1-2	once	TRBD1	TGTGCCAGCAGAACAGGGGGCGTCTATGGCTACACCTTC	CASRTGGVYGYTF
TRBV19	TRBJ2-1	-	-	TGTGCCAGTAGTATATCCCTGAACAGCAATGAGCAGTTCTTC	CASSISLNSNEQFF
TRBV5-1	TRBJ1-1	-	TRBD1	TGCGCCAGCAGTATAGGACAGGGCACTGAAGCTTTCTTT	CASSIGQGTEAFF
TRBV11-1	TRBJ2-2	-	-	TGTGCCAGCAGCCTGGGGCCCACCGGGGAGCTGTTTTTT	CASSLGPTGELFF
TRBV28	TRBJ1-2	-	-	TGTGCCAGCAGTCTTGTTAACTATGGCTACACCTTC	CASSLVNYGYTF
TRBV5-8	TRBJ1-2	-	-	TGTGCCAGCAGCTCTCAGGGTTATGGCTACACCTTC	CASSSQGYGYTF
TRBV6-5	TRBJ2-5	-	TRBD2	TGTGCCAGCAGTTACCGCGGGGGGGACCAAGAGACCCAGTACTTC	CASSYRGGDQETQYF
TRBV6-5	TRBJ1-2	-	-	TGTGCCAGCAGCGTCGAACGAGGAGCTAACTATGGCTACACCTTC	CASSVERGANYGYTF
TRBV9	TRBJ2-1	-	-	TGTGCCAGCAGTCAACGGGACTCTGGGCGCAATGAGCAGTTCTTC	CASSQRDSGRNEQFF
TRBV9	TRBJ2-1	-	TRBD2	TGTGCCAGCAGCGGACTAGCGGCGAGCTCCTACAATGAGCAGTTCTTC	CASSGLAASSYNEQFF
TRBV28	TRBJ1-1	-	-	TGTGCCAGCAGTCCCTTGGCCCCGAGCAGGGCTTTCTTT	CASSPLAPSRAFF
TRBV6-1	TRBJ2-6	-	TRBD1	TGTGCCAGCAGTGAAGCCAGGGGGCGATTGTCTGGGGCCAACGTCCTGACTTTC	CASSEARGRLSGANVLTF